This TCR beta chain was sequenced for a study of shared clonotypes between healthy human individuals. Study findings and constraints: Non-shared clonotypes showed lower generation probabilities than clonotypes common to all four donors.

CDR3 length: 12 residues. CDR1 is SQVTM, CDR2 ANQGSEA, per germline. V was shortened by 3 bases and J by 1 base, with 6 bases between the two germline ends. It was 150 to 200 ng DNA, about 30,000 T cell genomes, that sorted-subset replicate PCRs used. Produced via immunoSEQ multiplex PCR; TCRdb's table is partial and in-frame only. This sample has about 380,000 clones, with roughly 96% found just once. Comments on this clone: Its antigen is unknown. This sample also contains other DNA sequences that code for the same CDR3.

Sequenced: memory CD8+ T cells sorted from blood. Regarding subset: CD45RO+ cells pooled with CCR7-negative TemRA cells. This receptor was identified in a young man in good health. The genes are TRBV29-1 and TRBJ1-1; a weak D match, TRBD1 (5 bases). The CDR3 sequence is CSVDRGNTEAFF. In DNA form, the CDR3 reads TGCAGCGTTGATAGGGGGAACACTGAAGCTTTCTTT.